A single T cell receptor beta chain is shown here with its context. The sample belongs to a study of Ad26.COV2.S vaccination and SARS-CoV-2 variants. Produced via immunoSEQ multiplex PCR; TCRdb's table is partial and in-frame only. Of about 440,000 clones listed, about 90% are singletons. Treatment noted: about 20 received Ad26.COV2.S at low or high dose, single or two shots; about 5 received placebo; per-sample allocation not given. Collection of samples fell on day 63 after the first vaccine or placebo injection. This sequence was found in a person aged 18 to 65 who received the Ad26.COV2.S COVID-19 vaccine or a placebo. The input for sequencing was peripheral blood, taken in a trial of Ad26.COV2.S vaccine versus placebo.

The CDR3, as DNA: TGTGCCAGCAGTTTAGGGGCAGGTCCAAACTATGGCTACACCTTC. It specifies CASSLGAGPNYGYTF. The chain recombines TRBV27 with TRBJ1-2, with D possibly being TRBD1 (5 bases). The CDR3 loop spans 15 amino acids. The germline CDR1 and CDR2 sequences are MNHEY and SMNVEV (reference sequence). Trimming took off 2 bases at V and 2 bases at J, with 12 bases between the two ends.